This T cell receptor (beta chain) originates from a study of CD8+ T cells in alopecia areata. The V gene's germline CDR1 is SQVTM and CDR2 ANQGSEA. V trimming: 4 bases; J trimming: 7 bases; junction bases outside the gene matches: 5. The CDR3 has 13 amino acids. Extracted RNA was reverse transcribed, and the resulting cDNA served as sequencing template. Sequencing was performed with immunoSEQ multiplex PCR; in TCRdb, only in-frame clones are kept and a portion is missing. Among 65,000 to 75,000 clones listed, about half were seen once. The clonotype originates from a human donor with alopecia areata. The J gene is TRBJ2-7, the V gene TRBV29-1, with TRBD1 identical over 12 bases. The sample here was CD8+ T cells sorted from blood, taken at week 0. In DNA form, the CDR3 reads TGCAGCGTTGCCGGGACAGGGGGCGCAGAGCAGTACTTC. It codes for CSVAGTGGAEQYF.